The clone carrying this T cell receptor beta chain was seen at least ten times. The use of a sample-barcoded 5' primer and a J-beta primer mix characterized a second PCR of roughly 6 to 11 cycles. TCRdb redid the calling of the 5' RACE reads with MiXCR, one entry per CDR3 protein. Among hundreds of thousands of distinct CDR3 sequences, approximately 30% were seen once, and the ten largest hold 15% to 17%. V was clipped by 3 bases and J by 2 bases, with 16 bases between them. CDR1 LGHNA and CDR2 YNFKEQ come from the germline V gene. This CDR3 region has 16 residues. This specimen comes from a study of blood T cells in healthy people across ages.

The specimen was blood. J is TRBJ1-2 and V is TRBV4-2; D not resolved. The receptor comes from an elderly woman in good health. The CDR3 protein is CASSQADAGGNYGYTF. The CDR3 nucleotides are TGTGCCAGCAGCCAGGCCGACGCTGGAGGAAACTATGGCTACACCTTC.